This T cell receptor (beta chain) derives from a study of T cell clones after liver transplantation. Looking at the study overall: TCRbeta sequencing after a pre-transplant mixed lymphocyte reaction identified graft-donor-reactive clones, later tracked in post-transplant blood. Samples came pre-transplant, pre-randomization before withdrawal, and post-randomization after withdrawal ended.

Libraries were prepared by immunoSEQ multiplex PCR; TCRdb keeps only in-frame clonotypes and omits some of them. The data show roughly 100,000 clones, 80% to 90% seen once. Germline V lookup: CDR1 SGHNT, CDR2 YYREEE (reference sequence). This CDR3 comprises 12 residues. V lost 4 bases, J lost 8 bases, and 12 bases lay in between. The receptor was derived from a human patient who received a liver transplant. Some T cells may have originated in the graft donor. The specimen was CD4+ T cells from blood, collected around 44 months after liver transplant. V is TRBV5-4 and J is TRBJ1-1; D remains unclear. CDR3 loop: CASSQGEREAFF. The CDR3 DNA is TGTGCCAGCAGCCAAGGTGAGAGAGAAGCTTTCTTT. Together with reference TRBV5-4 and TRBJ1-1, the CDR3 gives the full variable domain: ETGVTQSPTHLIKTRGQQVTLRCSSQSGHNTVSWYQQALGQGPQFIFQYYREEENGRGNFPPRFSGLQFPNYSSELNVNALELDDSALYLCASSQGEREAFFGQGTRLTVV.